This T cell receptor beta chain was documented in a study of tumor and adjacent non-tumor tissue in lung cancer. At the level of the study: About 4.17 million productive TCRbeta reads were obtained per sample on average.

This clonotype was picked up many times. A modified ARM-PCR protocol with three rounds of nested PCR amplified TCRbeta. TCRdb independently ran MiXCR on the multiplex PCR reads; one entry per CDR3 protein. The sample includes 75,000 to 95,000 distinct CDR3 sequences, 76% seen only once; the top ten take 21%. The CDR3 spans 15 residues. V was pared by 6 bases and J by 2 bases, with 8 bases of the junction left unmatched. Germline V gene sequence: CDR1 DFQATT, CDR2 SNEGSKA (reference sequence). No cell sorting was done before RNA was extracted from the tissue. This non-tumor lung sample came from over 3 cm beyond the tumor edge.

The sequencing sample was made of distant non-tumor lung tissue. This receptor was obtained from a woman between 50 and 59 years old with non-small cell lung cancer. The genes are TRBV20-1 and TRBJ2-2; TRBD2 aligns across 8 bases. The CDR3: CSASWREVNTGELFF. The CDR3 DNA is TGCAGTGCATCTTGGCGGGAGGTCAACACCGGGGAGCTGTTTTTT.